This T cell receptor beta chain emerged from a study of graft-versus-host responses after intestinal transplantation. Study information: Grafts that recipients had were multivisceral, liver-intestinal, or isolated intestinal transplants. The whole recipient group had anti-thymocyte globulin induction followed by tacrolimus and steroids for roughly three years.

Libraries were prepared by immunoSEQ multiplex PCR; TCRdb keeps only in-frame clonotypes and omits some of them. Of tens of thousands of clones in the sample, around four fifths are singletons; the top ten hold about 18%. To note about this clone: As yet, its antigen is unknown.

Study-level points and caveats: Early HvG declines after transplant were associated with peak circulating GvH clone levels. Ileal or blood samples showed some GvH clones first, and such clones were also found in recipient marrow.

This CDR3 contains 12 residues. Germline CDR1 MDHEN, CDR2 SYDVKM. Trimming at V came to 6 bases and at J to 4 bases, leaving 2 bases not matched to a gene. The specimen was unstimulated CD8+ T cells sorted from spleen or lymph node cells, collected before intestinal transplant. The origin of this receptor is a human donor who received an intestinal transplant. The J gene is TRBJ1-1, the V gene TRBV28; 7 bases align to TRBD1. The CDR3 here is CASSPGGTEAFF. CDR3 nucleotide sequence: TGTGCCAGCAGCCCAGGGGGCACTGAAGCTTTCTTT. The full variable domain, rest sourced from reference TRBV28 and TRBJ1-1, is DVKVTQSSRYLVKRTGEKVFLECVQDMDHENMFWYRQDPGLGLRLIYFSYDVKMKEKGDIPEGYSVSREKKERFSLILESASTNQTSMYLCASSPGGTEAFFGQGTRLTVV.